Sequencing of this T cell receptor beta chain was carried out in a study of cytomegalovirus exposure and HLA in healthy donors (dated by TCRdb to about 2017). Turning to the overall study: An earlier analysis of some 600 of the donors reported 276 Gb of sequence data and 117 million unique TCR beta sequences obtained from about 180 million T cells. To predict cytomegalovirus infection status, the study combined high-throughput TCR immunosequencing, statistical association of individual TCRs with disease status, and machine learning. Because of strong linkage in the cohort, roughly five DR-DQ haplotypes were treated as single units for association and clustering. Along with the 666-subject first cohort, a separate validation cohort of over a hundred different subjects was used. Donor age, sex, ethnicity and CMV serostatus were collected together with the repertoire data. On average, around 240,000 unique TCR beta nucleotide sequences were sequenced per donor among a few hundred genotyped donors of the cohort, with roughly 18% of those sequences being non-productive. Of the 300 to 400 genotyped donors, over 65% fell in the genetic ancestry cluster associated with self-reported Caucasian donors. All discovery cohort repertoires had been generated using a single sequencing platform. A later analysis re-examined previously published TCR beta repertoires from more than 600 donors and added high-resolution HLA genotyping to investigate patterns of TCR occurrence. The study aimed to test whether signatures of past pathogen exposure could be identified by cataloging public T cell receptors. Typing coverage varied by locus: 629-630 donors for A, B, C, DRB1 and DQB1; roughly 500 for DQA1; more than 600 for DPA1; approximately 450 for DPB1. The study profiled the T cell repertoires of around 700 subjects by immunosequencing and related them to cytomegalovirus serostatus. About 320 gigabases of sequencing data and 78 million or so unique TCR sequences were included in an early release covering roughly 600 HLA-typed donors. Class I and class II HLA loci were covered by the typing at four-digit resolution. An earlier analysis of about 600 of the donors used high-throughput TCR beta sequencing to judge whether each TCR beta V gene segment behaved as functional or pseudogenic. Rather than using new phenotypic data, the later analysis identified candidate immune exposures from TCR beta sequences and from how often those sequences occurred across donors. Genome-wide SNP genotypes for about 55% of the roughly 670 donors were used in a later genetic analysis, which treated that subset as a discovery cohort.

Broad study findings and their caveats: Because counts were too low, roughly 17 rarely observed V segments, including chromosome 9 orphons, were left out of the earlier analysis of 500 to 650 of the donors. The authors suggested that the approach could potentially be generalized to other disease states and immunological phenotypes. Three of the identified cytomegalovirus-associated TCR beta chains were confirmed in vitro to be specific for cytomegalovirus antigens. The cohort was sequenced for TCR beta chains only, and without alpha or paired-chain data the features that could be detected were limited. Roughly uniform sequencing depth across donors was assumed in presence/absence analyses, although this assumption may not hold. In a later analysis, HLA-associated TCR beta chains showed more clonal expansion and lower generation probabilities than non-associated chains that were equally common. An association between a missense DCLRE1C variant and V-gene and J-gene trimming of TCR beta chains was found in a later genetic analysis and replicated in an independent cohort. A cluster of highly shared sequence variants was judged likely to represent a technical artifact of the sequencing pipeline. Immune exposure information for the cohort was limited to CMV serostatus. In an earlier analysis of fewer than 750 of the donors, most TCR beta V segments were observed in productive rearrangements about 90% or about 30% of the time, broadly matching IMGT annotations. Several of the top co-occurrence clusters appeared to be linked to parvovirus B19, influenza, CMV and Epstein-Barr virus, according to a later analysis. In the study, 150 to 200 TCR beta chains were listed as associated with cytomegalovirus. A later analysis found that TCR association rates varied across HLA loci, with DRB1 alleles showing the most associated TCRs and HLA-C alleles the fewest. In a later genetic analysis, fewer N-insertions in productive TCRs were reported among donors in an Asian-associated ancestry cluster than the roughly 700-donor mean. Some IMGT-functional V segments, including TRBV6-2 and TRBV6-3, could not be told apart with the 87-base-pair reads, so those segments were excluded. When HLA alleles, especially DR and DQ, strongly co-occurred, TCR associations were difficult to assign to individual alleles. Most TCR sequences were seen in very few donors, while some public TCRs were found in many individuals. Because some donors lacked HLA typing at each locus, the association tests relied only on the typed subset. Most CMV-associated TCR beta chains appeared to be HLA-restricted in a later analysis, and the HLA associations seemed to be driven largely by CMV exposure. At a false discovery rate of 0.05, a later analysis linked 16,951 TCR beta sequences to specific HLA alleles. A further reported finding was that TCR beta sequences accurately predicted the HLA-A and HLA-B alleles for most subjects in the first cohort. Linkage disequilibrium might explain the correlated functional status among segregating V segments, but an unknown experimental factor could not be ruled out. Cytomegalovirus status was reported to be diagnosed by the classifier with high specificity and sensitivity in both the original and validation cohorts.

Comment on this clone: Its recognized antigen is unknown. Per-nucleotide qualities are absent, and no much larger clonotype sits a single base away.

Libraries were constructed by the immunoSEQ multiplex PCR assay. For the multiplex PCR, a mixture combining 60 forward primers for TCR Vbeta segments and 13 reverse primers for TCR Jbeta segments was used. The CDR3 region of rearranged TCR beta genes was amplified from genomic DNA with a multiplex PCR assay. On the Illumina HiSeq System, the amplified TCR beta libraries were sequenced as 87-base-pair reads. The paper's data handling went like this. A later analysis counted 75 million to 100 million unique TCR beta chains across the 690 or so repertoires, and 10 million to 11 million of these chains were shared by at least two donors. A nearest-neighbor algorithm error-corrected the raw reads and collapsed the reads into unique sequences, merging closely related sequences to remove PCR and sequencing errors. CDR3 sequences were aligned to IMGT reference sequences to assign V, D and J gene segments. For a sequence to be retained, at least a six-nucleotide match to both a V gene segment and a J gene segment was required. A rearrangement counted as productive if the CDR3 had no stop codons and remained in frame with V and J, and every other rearrangement counted as non-productive. CDR3 was defined by IMGT convention, running from the second conserved V-encoded cysteine to the conserved J-encoded phenylalanine. The earlier analysis of roughly 590 of the donors excluded sequences that lacked an unambiguous match to a single V gene segment. An earlier analysis of some 500 of the donors classified V segments as functional when productive rearrangements were above 56.7% and as segregating when the standard deviation between donors was above 5%. A statistical classification framework was built for diagnosing cytomegalovirus status from the catalog of TCR beta chain sequences. In a later analysis, V and J genes were assigned by comparing TCR nucleotide sequences against IMGT/GENE-DB human TR gene sequences. Using the TCRdist pipeline, a later analysis assigned CDR3 sequences along with most-parsimonious VDJ recombination scenarios. In a later analysis, every TCR beta chain was defined by the combination of its CDR3 amino acid sequence and its V-gene family, and reads without a unique V-gene family were dropped. As a way to deal with suspected cross-contamination and a sequencing artifact, a later analysis dropped roughly 600 nucleotide sequences that were highly shared and had low generation probability. A later analysis calculated a clonal expansion index for each public chain from normalized within-repertoire ranks of inferred template counts. In a later analysis, generation probabilities were computed using a VDJ recombination model fitted to out-of-frame rearrangements, and the results were checked against IGoR. In a later analysis, hypergeometric tests were used to score TCR-TCR, TCR-HLA and TCR-CMV co-occurrence, with a repertoire-size bias correction applied to TCR pairs. In a later analysis, false discovery rates were estimated by permuting HLA or CMV assignments 20 times. A later analysis grouped co-occurring TCRs with DBSCAN, adding TCRdist sequence similarity when clustering within HLA-allele-positive subsets. Repertoires with fewer than 30,000 or more than 120,000 public chains, plus five repertoires with anomalous nucleotide sharing, were excluded from co-occurrence clustering. TCRdb's version of the immuneACCESS table is confined to in-frame rearrangements and falls short of the full clone set. An unresolved V gene accounts for under half of the shortfall where checked; the remainder is of unknown origin. V and J calls and clone size are those listed in that table; D and trimming were worked out from the DNA. This sample lists 150,000 or so clones; around 70% were detected once. The top ten clones comprise roughly 2% of the sample.

The cohort was made up of approximately 670 healthy bone marrow donors. Cohort members were all nominally healthy when sampled, although unrecorded immune exposures were likely present. The donor tested CMV seronegative and was one of the 352 seronegative cohort members. A peripheral blood sample was provided by each donor, and peripheral blood mononuclear cells were used for TCR beta sequencing. The Qiagen DNeasy Blood Extraction Kit was used to extract genomic DNA from the blood cell samples. Relative to germline, V is missing 6 bases and J is missing 5 bases, with 6 bases of the junction outside any gene match. The CDR3 has 13 amino acids, counting the end cysteine and phenylalanine. The only DNA kept is the CDR3, 39 bases in frame from the first base. CDR1 is given as MDHEN and CDR2 as SYDVKM, both from the germline V gene.

What was sequenced was PBMCs. The receptor was isolated from a man under 40 in good health and CMV-seronegative. The chain joins TRBV28 to TRBJ1-2, with 7 middle bases fitting TRBD1. The encoded CDR3 is CASSRDRIYGYTF. The DNA sequence is TGTGCCAGCAGCCGGGACAGAATTTATGGCTACACCTTC.